These T cell receptor beta chains were read from a single sample in a study of vaccination effects on CD4 cells after COVID-19. No antigen has been assigned to these receptors. Profiled with immunoSEQ multiplex PCR; TCRdb holds only in-frame clones, not every one. The sample includes approximately 33,000 clones, approximately 72% of them seen just once. The sequencing here drew on CD4+ T cells from PBMCs cultured with HCoV-NL63 spike peptides, taken before COVID-19 vaccination. These receptors were taken from a human donor who had a prior SARS-CoV-2 infection. CDR3s include the opening cysteine and the closing phenylalanine or tryptophan. A D gene is named only where the DNA matches it firmly. Clone sizes are given selectively: once, few, many, or a class where the clone is expanded.

V	size	length	J	D	CDR3	DNA
TRBV19	-	14	TRBJ2-7	-	CASSTATVAYEQYF	TGTGCCAGTAGTACGGCGACAGTAGCCTACGAGCAGTACTTC
TRBV3-1/TRBV3-2	-	12	TRBJ1-6	-	CASSQGGSPLHF	TGTGCCAGCAGCCAAGGGGGTTCACCCCTCCACTTT
TRBV19	-	16	TRBJ2-1	TRBD2	CASSFLAGDTINEQFF	TGTGCCAGTAGTTTCCTAGCGGGAGATACCATCAATGAGCAGTTCTTC
TRBV19	-	16	TRBJ1-5	TRBD1	CASSGGRGRINQPQHF	TGTGCCAGTAGTGGGGGCAGGGGGCGCATCAATCAGCCCCAGCATTTT
TRBV27	-	16	TRBJ1-4	-	CASRTTAGSTNEKLFF	TGTGCCAGCAGGACTACGGCGGGCTCAACTAATGAAAAACTGTTTTTT
TRBV9	-	17	TRBJ2-2	TRBD1	CASSPYRGTENTGELFF	TGTGCCAGCAGCCCCTACCGTGGGACAGAGAACACCGGGGAGCTGTTTTTT
TRBV6-5	-	16	TRBJ2-7	-	CASSWETRSNSYEQYF	TGTGCCAGCAGTTGGGAGACTAGATCAAATTCCTACGAGCAGTACTTC
TRBV4-1	-	16	TRBJ2-1	TRBD2	CASSRRLAGSYNEQFF	TGCGCCAGCAGCCGCCGACTAGCGGGTTCCTACAATGAGCAGTTCTTC
TRBV11-3	-	13	TRBJ1-1	TRBD1	CASSTRTGTEAFF	TGTGCCAGCAGCACCCGGACAGGCACTGAAGCTTTCTTT
TRBV4-2	-	16	TRBJ2-3	TRBD2	CASSLNSGASTDTQYF	TGTGCCAGCAGCCTCAACAGCGGGGCGAGCACAGATACGCAGTATTTT
TRBV5-1	few	15	TRBJ1-6	-	CASSLGPRGNSPLHF	TGCGCCAGCAGCTTGGGGCCTCGGGGAAATTCACCCCTCCACTTT
TRBV18	-	13	TRBJ2-7	-	CASSQPNGFEQYF	TGTGCCAGCTCACAACCAAATGGGTTCGAGCAGTACTTC
TRBV27	-	16	TRBJ2-1	TRBD2	CASSIAGGSSYNEQFF	TGTGCCAGCAGCATAGCGGGGGGGAGCTCCTACAATGAGCAGTTCTTC
TRBV6-5	-	15	TRBJ1-1	-	CASSYSWGRNTEAFF	TGTGCCAGCAGTTACTCTTGGGGCCGGAACACTGAAGCTTTCTTT
TRBV12-3/TRBV12-4	-	13	TRBJ1-2	-	CASSFRGHYGYTF	TGTGCCAGCAGTTTCCGGGGCCACTATGGCTACACCTTC
TRBV10-1	-	12	TRBJ2-3	-	CASPGRTDTQYF	TGCGCCAGTCCTGGACGCACAGATACGCAGTATTTT
TRBV6-5	-	13	TRBJ1-1	-	CASSTGSDTEAFF	TGTGCCAGCAGTACAGGGTCGGACACTGAAGCTTTCTTT
TRBV7-6	-	16	TRBJ2-5	-	CASSSTAVGQRTTQYF	TGTGCCAGCAGCAGCACGGCGGTAGGACAGCGAACGACCCAGTACTTC
TRBV2	many	15	TRBJ2-7	-	CASSEWQASVSEQYF	TGTGCCAGCAGTGAATGGCAGGCTAGCGTAAGCGAGCAGTACTTC
TRBV5-1	-	15	TRBJ2-1	TRBD1	CASSLLGQQDNEQFF	TGCGCCAGCAGCTTGTTGGGACAGCAAGACAATGAGCAGTTCTTC
TRBV27	few	18	TRBJ2-7	TRBD2	CASSLRSNDGGAFYEQYF	TGTGCCAGCAGTTTACGGTCCAACGACGGGGGGGCCTTTTACGAGCAGTACTTC
TRBV5-1	-	15	TRBJ2-1	TRBD2	CASSLMASGTNEQFF	TGCGCCAGCAGCTTGATGGCTAGCGGGACCAATGAGCAGTTCTTC
TRBV2	few	13	TRBJ1-1	TRBD1	CASSKDRVTEAFF	TGTGCCAGCAGCAAAGACAGGGTCACTGAAGCTTTCTTT
TRBV5-4	-	15	TRBJ1-2	-	CASSSMGEALYGYTF	TGTGCCAGCAGCTCAATGGGGGAGGCCCTCTATGGCTACACCTTC
TRBV5-1	-	14	TRBJ2-5	-	CASSVTEYQETQYF	TGCGCCAGCAGCGTAACAGAGTACCAAGAGACCCAGTACTTC
TRBV29-1	-	12	TRBJ1-1	-	CSVNTAPEEAFF	TGCAGCGTTAATACGGCGCCAGAGGAAGCTTTCTTT
TRBV10-2	-	21	TRBJ2-4	TRBD2	CASSDEVSGGDAPIAKNIQYF	TGCGCCAGCAGTGATGAGGTTAGCGGGGGCGACGCTCCTATAGCCAAAAACATTCAGTACTTC
TRBV10-3	-	15	TRBJ2-7	TRBD2	CAISESWLAGYEQYF	TGTGCCATCAGTGAGTCGTGGCTAGCGGGCTACGAGCAGTACTTC
TRBV3-1/TRBV3-2	-	14	TRBJ2-1	-	CASSPEALRGEQFF	TGTGCCAGCAGCCCTGAGGCTCTGCGCGGTGAGCAGTTCTTC
TRBV6-5	-	14	TRBJ1-5	-	CASSWQSSNQPQHF	TGTGCCAGCAGCTGGCAGAGTAGCAATCAGCCCCAGCATTTT
TRBV12-5	-	13	TRBJ1-1	-	CASGLEEDTEAFF	TGTGCTAGTGGTTTGGAAGAGGACACTGAAGCTTTCTTT
TRBV7-9	-	13	TRBJ1-4	-	CASSIGVGEKLFF	TGTGCCAGCAGTATAGGGGTAGGAGAAAAACTGTTTTTT
TRBV11-2	-	16	TRBJ2-3	TRBD2	CASSLIVAGGVDTQYF	TGTGCCAGCAGCTTAATTGTAGCGGGAGGGGTAGATACGCAGTATTTT
TRBV5-1	-	14	TRBJ2-7	TRBD1	CASSLSRGLNEQYF	TGCGCCAGCAGCTTGAGCAGGGGGCTAAACGAGCAGTACTTC
TRBV5-1	-	15	TRBJ2-6	TRBD1	CASSLGTGAANVLTF	TGCGCCAGCAGCTTGGGGACAGGGGCCGCCAACGTCCTGACTTTC
TRBV3-1/TRBV3-2	-	14	TRBJ2-6	-	CASSQGHGANVLTF	TGTGCCAGCAGCCAGGGGCACGGGGCCAACGTCCTGACTTTC
TRBV7-3	-	13	TRBJ1-2	-	CASSLTGLDGYTF	TGTGCCAGCAGCTTAACGGGTCTGGATGGCTACACCTTC
TRBV29-1	-	13	TRBJ2-1	-	CSVPLLAPNEQFF	TGCAGCGTGCCTCTTTTAGCCCCCAATGAGCAGTTCTTC
TRBV5-5	-	16	TRBJ2-2	TRBD2	CASSFSGGTNTGELFF	TGTGCCAGCAGCTTTTCGGGAGGGACAAACACCGGGGAGCTGTTTTTT